The rows below give T cell receptor beta chains drawn from one sample of a study of immune heterogeneity within non-small cell lung tumors. TCRdb independently ran MiXCR on the multiplex PCR reads; one entry per CDR3 protein. This sample has 30,000 to 40,000 distinct CDR3 sequences; around 26% occur once, and the top ten carry 3% to 4.5%. Input material: lung tumor tissue. The receptors originated from a man in his forties with non-small cell lung cancer. Both conserved end residues are part of each CDR3. The D gene is left open where the match is weak. Clone size is given for some rows only: seen once, a few or many times, or a class if the clone is expanded.

clone_size d_call j_call v_call cdr3_length cdr3_nt cdr3_aa
many TRBD2 TRBJ2-1 TRBV19 18 TGTGCCAGTAGTATGGGAGTCTTAGCGGGAGGGAAGTCGAATGAGCAGTTCTTC CASSMGVLAGGKSNEQFF
many TRBD1 TRBJ1-2 TRBV7-2 14 TGTGCCAGCATCAGGACAGGGGGGTACTATGGCTACACCTTC CASIRTGGYYGYTF
many NA TRBJ2-7 TRBV5-1 12 TGCGCCAGCAGCTTGGACGCTTACGAGCAGTACTTC CASSLDAYEQYF
many TRBD2 TRBJ2-3 TRBV7-2 15 TGTGCCAGCAGCTTAAGCGGGAGGGGCACAGATACGCAGTATTTT CASSLSGRGTDTQYF
many NA TRBJ2-1 TRBV27 11 TGTGCCAGCAGGTCCTACAATGAGCAGTTCTTC CASRSYNEQFF
NA TRBD1 TRBJ2-4 TRBV19 16 TGTGCCAGTAGTACCACAGGGGCCGGGGCCAAAAACATTCAGTACTTC CASSTTGAGAKNIQYF
many NA TRBJ2-3 TRBV29-1 14 TGCAGCGTTGAAAAGGGCCAAGCAGGAGATACGCAGTATTTT CSVEKGQAGDTQYF
NA TRBD1 TRBJ2-3 TRBV25-1 14 TGTGCCAGCATGGGACAGGGGCGCACAGATACGCAGTATTTT CASMGQGRTDTQYF
many TRBD1 TRBJ2-7 TRBV13 14 TGTGCCAGCAGCTTAAGGACAGGGGGTTACGAGCAGTACTTC CASSLRTGGYEQYF
many NA TRBJ2-7 TRBV6-2/TRBV6-3 13 TGTGCCAGCAGTCGACCGACTGGGTGGGAGCAGTACTTC CASSRPTGWEQYF
NA TRBD1 TRBJ2-5 TRBV20-1 14 TGCAGTGCTACGCGGACAGGGGGCCGGGAGACCCAGTACTTC CSATRTGGRETQYF
NA TRBD2 TRBJ2-3 TRBV9 18 TGTGCCAGCAGCCAAACGAGTGGACTAGCGGGAGGCACAGATACGCAGTATTTT CASSQTSGLAGGTDTQYF
NA TRBD1 TRBJ2-4 TRBV11-1 15 TGTGCCAGCAGCTCTAGACAGGGGCTGGGAAACATTCAGTACTTC CASSSRQGLGNIQYF
many NA TRBJ2-7 TRBV6-2/TRBV6-3 15 TGTGCCAGCAGTCATCCGGGACGGGGGTCCTACGAGCAGTACTTC CASSHPGRGSYEQYF
few NA TRBJ2-1 TRBV15 16 TGTGCCACCAGCAGAGATCTACAAATATCCTACAATGAGCAGTTCTTC CATSRDLQISYNEQFF
once NA TRBJ2-2 TRBV5-8 15 TGTGCCAGCCTATATGGTCCGGCGAACACCGGGGAGCTGTTTTTT CASLYGPANTGELFF